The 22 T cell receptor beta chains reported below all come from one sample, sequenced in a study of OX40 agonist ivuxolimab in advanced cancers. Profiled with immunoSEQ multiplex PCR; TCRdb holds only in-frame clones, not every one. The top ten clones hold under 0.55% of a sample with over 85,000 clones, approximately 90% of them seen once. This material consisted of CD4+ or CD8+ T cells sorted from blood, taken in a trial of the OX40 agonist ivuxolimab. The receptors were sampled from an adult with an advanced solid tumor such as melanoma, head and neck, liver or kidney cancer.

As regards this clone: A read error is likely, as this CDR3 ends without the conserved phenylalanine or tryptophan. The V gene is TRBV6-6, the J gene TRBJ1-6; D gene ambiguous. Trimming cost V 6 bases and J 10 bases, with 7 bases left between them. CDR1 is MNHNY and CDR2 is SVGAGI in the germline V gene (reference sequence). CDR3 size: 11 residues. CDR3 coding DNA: TGTGCCAGCAGCGGCCGATCACCCCTCCACCTT. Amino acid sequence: CASSGRSPLHL.

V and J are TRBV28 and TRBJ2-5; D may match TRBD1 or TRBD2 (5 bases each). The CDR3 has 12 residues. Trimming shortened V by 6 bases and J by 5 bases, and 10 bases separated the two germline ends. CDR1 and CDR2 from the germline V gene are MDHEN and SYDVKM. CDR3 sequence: CASRFGTETQYF. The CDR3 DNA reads TGTGCCAGCAGATTTGGGACCGAGACCCAGTACTTC. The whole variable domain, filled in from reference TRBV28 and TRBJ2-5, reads DVKVTQSSRYLVKRTGEKVFLECVQDMDHENMFWYRQDPGLGLRLIYFSYDVKMKEKGDIPEGYSVSREKKERFSLILESASTNQTSMYLCASRFGTETQYFGPGTRLLVL.

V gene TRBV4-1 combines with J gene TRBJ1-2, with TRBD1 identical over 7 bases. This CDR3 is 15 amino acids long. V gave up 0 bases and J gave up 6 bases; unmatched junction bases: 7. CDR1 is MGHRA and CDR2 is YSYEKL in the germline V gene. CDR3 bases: TGCGCCAGCAGCCAAGATCTTCGGCAGGGGGATGGCTACACCTTC. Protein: CASSQDLRQGDGYTF.

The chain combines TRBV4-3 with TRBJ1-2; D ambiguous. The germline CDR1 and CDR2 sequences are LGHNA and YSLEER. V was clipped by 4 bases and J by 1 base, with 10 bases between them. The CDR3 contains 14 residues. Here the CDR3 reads CASSPSTFNYGYTF. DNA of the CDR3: TGCGCCAGCAGCCCTTCTACCTTTAACTATGGCTACACCTTC.

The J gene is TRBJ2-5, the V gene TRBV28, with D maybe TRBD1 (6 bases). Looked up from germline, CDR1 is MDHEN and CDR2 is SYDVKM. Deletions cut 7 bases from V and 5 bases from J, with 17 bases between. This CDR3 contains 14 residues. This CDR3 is CASTGDTTGETQYF. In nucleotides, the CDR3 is TGTGCCAGCACAGGGGACACCACCGGGGAGACCCAGTACTTC.

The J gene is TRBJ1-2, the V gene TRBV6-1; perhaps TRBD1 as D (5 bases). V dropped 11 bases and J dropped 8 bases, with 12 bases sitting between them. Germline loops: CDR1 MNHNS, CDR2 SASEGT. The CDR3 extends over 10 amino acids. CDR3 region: CAAGTWGYTF. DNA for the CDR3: TGTGCCGCCGGGACGTGGGGCTACACCTTC.

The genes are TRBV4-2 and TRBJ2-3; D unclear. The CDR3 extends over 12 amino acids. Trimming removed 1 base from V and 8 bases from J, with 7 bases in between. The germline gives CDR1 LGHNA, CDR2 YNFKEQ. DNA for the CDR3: TGTGCCAGCAGCCAAGGATTTGGTACGCAGTATTTT. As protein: CASSQGFGTQYF.

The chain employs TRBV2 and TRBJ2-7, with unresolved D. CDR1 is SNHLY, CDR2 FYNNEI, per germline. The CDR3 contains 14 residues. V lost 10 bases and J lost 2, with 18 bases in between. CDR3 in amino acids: CATASQGIPYEQYF. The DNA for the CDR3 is TGTGCCACCGCCAGCCAAGGGATTCCCTACGAGCAGTACTTC.

CDR3 region: CASSPYGEQFF. CDR3 nucleotides: TGTGCCAGCAGTCCGTATGGTGAGCAGTTCTTC. The chain uses TRBV2 and TRBJ2-1; D is ambiguous. The germline CDR1 and CDR2 sequences are SNHLY and FYNNEI. The V end was cut by 5 bases, the J end by 9 bases, with 8 bases between. The CDR3 is made up of 11 amino acids. The full variable domain, completed using reference TRBV2 and TRBJ2-1, is EPEVTQTPSHQVTQMGQEVILRCVPISNHLYFYWYRQILGQKVEFLVSFYNNEISEKSEIFDDQFSVERPDGSNFTLKIRSTKLEDSAMYFCASSPYGEQFFGPGTRLTVL.

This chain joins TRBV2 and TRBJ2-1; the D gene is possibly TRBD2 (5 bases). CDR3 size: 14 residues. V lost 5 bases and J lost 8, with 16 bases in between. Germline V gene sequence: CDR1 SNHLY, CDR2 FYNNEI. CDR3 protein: CASSLLPPRDEQFF. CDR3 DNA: TGTGCCAGCAGTTTACTTCCTCCGAGGGATGAGCAGTTCTTC.

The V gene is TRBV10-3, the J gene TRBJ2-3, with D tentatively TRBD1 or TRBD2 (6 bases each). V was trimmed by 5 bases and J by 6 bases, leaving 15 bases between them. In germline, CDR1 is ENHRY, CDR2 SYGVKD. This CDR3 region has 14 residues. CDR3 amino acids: CAISRGQGMDTQYF. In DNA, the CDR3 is TGTGCCATCAGTCGGGGGCAGGGGATGGATACGCAGTATTTT.

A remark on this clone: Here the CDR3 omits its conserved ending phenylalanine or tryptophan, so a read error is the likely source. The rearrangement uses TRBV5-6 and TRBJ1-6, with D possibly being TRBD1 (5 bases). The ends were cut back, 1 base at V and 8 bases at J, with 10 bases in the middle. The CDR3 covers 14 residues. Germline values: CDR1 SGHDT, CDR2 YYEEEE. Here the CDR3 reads CASSLTSGYSPLHL. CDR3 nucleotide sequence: TGTGCCAGCAGCTTGACATCAGGGTATTCACCCCTCCACCTT.

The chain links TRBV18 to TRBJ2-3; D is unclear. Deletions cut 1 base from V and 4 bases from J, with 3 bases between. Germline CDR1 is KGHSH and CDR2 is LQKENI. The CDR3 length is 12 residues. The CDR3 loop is CASSPRSDTQYF. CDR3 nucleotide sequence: TGTGCCAGCTCACCACGGTCAGATACGCAGTATTTT.

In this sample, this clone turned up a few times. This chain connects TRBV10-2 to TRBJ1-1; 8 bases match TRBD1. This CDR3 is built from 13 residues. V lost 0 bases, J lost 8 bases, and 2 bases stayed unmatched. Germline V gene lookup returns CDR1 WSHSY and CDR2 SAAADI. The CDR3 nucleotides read TGCGCCAGCAGTGAGTCTCGGGACAGGGAAGCTTTCTTT. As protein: CASSESRDREAFF.

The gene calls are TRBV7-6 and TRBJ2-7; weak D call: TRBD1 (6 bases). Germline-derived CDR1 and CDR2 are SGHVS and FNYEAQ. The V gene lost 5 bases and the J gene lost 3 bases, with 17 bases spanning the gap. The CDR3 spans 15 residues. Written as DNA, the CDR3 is TGTGCCAGCAGCCCCGCCCCAGGGGCCCACTACGAGCAGTACTTC. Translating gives CASSPAPGAHYEQYF.

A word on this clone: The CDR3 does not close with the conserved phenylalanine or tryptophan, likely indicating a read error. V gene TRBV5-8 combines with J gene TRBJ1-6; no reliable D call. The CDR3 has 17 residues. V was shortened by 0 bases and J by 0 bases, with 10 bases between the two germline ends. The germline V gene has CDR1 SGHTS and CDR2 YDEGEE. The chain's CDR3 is CASSLALGSSYNSPLHL. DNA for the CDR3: TGTGCCAGCAGCTTGGCCCTCGGGAGCTCCTATAATTCACCCCTCCACCTT.

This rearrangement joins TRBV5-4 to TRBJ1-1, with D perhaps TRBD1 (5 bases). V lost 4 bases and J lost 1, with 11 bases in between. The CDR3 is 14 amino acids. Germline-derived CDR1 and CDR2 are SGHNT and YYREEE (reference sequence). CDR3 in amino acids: CASSPGTGNTEAFF. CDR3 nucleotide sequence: TGTGCCAGCAGCCCCGGGACGGGGAACACTGAAGCTTTCTTT. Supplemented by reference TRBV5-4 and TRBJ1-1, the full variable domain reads ETGVTQSPTHLIKTRGQQVTLRCSSQSGHNTVSWYQQALGQGPQFIFQYYREEENGRGNFPPRFSGLQFPNYSSELNVNALELDDSALYLCASSPGTGNTEAFFGQGTRLTVV.

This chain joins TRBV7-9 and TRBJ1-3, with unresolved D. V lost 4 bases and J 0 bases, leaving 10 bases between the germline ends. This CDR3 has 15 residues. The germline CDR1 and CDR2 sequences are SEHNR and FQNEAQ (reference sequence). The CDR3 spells CASSSNSASGNTIYF. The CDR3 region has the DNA TGTGCCAGCAGCTCCAATAGTGCCTCTGGAAACACCATATATTTT.

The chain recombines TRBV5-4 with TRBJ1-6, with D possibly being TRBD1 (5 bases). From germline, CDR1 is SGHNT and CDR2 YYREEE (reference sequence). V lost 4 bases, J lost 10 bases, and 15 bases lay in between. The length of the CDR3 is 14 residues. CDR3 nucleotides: TGTGCCAGCAGCCCGATGGGGGTGGGATCACCCCTCCACTTT. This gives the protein CASSPMGVGSPLHF.

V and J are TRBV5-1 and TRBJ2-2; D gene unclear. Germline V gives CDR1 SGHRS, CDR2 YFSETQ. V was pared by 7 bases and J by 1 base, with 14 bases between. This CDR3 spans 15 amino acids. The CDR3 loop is CASEIGAGNTGELFF. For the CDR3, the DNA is TGCGCCAGCGAAATCGGCGCAGGGAACACCGGGGAGCTGTTTTTT.

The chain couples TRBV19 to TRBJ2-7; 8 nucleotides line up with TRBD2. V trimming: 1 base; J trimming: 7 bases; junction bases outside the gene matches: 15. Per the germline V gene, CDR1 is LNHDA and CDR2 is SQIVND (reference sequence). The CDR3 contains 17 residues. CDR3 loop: CASSIGPAGVPRVEQYF. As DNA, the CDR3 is TGTGCCAGTAGTATAGGCCCAGCGGGGGTCCCGAGGGTTGAGCAGTACTTC.

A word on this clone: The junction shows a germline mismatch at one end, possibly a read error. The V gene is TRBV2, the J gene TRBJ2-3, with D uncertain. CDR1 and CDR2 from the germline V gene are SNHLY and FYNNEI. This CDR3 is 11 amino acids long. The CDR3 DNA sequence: TGTGCCAGCAGTGCGGACCTCTTTTTGCATTTT. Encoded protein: CASSADLFLHF.